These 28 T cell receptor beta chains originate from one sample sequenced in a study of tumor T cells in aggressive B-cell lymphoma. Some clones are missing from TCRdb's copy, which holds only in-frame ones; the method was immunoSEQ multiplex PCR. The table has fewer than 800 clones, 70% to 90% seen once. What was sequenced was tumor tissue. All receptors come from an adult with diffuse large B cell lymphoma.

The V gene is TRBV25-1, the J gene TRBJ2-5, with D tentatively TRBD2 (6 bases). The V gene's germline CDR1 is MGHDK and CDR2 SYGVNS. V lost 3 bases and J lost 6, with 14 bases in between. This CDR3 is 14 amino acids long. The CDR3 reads CASSDDGAGKTQYF. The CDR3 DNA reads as TGTGCCAGCAGTGATGATGGCGCGGGAAAGACCCAGTACTTC.

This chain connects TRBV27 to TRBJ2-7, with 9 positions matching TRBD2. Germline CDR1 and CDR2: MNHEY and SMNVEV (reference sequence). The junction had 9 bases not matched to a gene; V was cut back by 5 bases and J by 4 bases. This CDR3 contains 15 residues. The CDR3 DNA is TGTGCCAGCAGTGGACCGGGACTAGCTGGTTACGAGCAGTACTTC. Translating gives CASSGPGLAGYEQYF.

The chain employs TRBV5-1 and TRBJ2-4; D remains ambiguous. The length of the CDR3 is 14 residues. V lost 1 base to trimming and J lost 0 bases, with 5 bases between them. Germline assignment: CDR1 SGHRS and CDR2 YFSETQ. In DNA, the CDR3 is TGCGCCAGCAGCTTGTCTTTAGCCAAAAACATTCAGTACTTC. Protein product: CASSLSLAKNIQYF.

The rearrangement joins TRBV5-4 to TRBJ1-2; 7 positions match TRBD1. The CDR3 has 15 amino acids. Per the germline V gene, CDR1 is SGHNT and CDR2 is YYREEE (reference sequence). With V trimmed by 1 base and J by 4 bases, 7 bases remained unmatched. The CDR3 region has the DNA TGTGCCAGCAGCTTGAGTTCGACAGGGATCTATGGCTACACCTTC. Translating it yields CASSLSSTGIYGYTF.

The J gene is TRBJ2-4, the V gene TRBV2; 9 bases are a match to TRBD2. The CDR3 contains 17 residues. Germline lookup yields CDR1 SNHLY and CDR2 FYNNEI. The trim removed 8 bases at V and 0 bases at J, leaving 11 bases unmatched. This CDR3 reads CASSGRGLALAKNIQYF. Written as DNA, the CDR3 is TGTGCCAGCTCTGGACGGGGACTAGCCCTAGCCAAAAACATTCAGTACTTC.

As DNA, the CDR3 is TGTGCCAGCAGTGAAGTCTCCCCTGGACAGCTCTATGGCTACACCTTC. It translates to CASSEVSPGQLYGYTF. The chain links TRBV2 to TRBJ1-2, with D perhaps matching TRBD1 (6 bases). This CDR3 has 16 amino acids. V was cut by 1 base and J by 4 bases, with 16 bases left in between. Looked up from germline, CDR1 is SNHLY and CDR2 is FYNNEI.

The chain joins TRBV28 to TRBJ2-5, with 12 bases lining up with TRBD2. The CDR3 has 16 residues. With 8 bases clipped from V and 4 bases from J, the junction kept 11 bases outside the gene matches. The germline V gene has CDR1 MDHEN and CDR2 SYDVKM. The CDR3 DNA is TGTGCCAGCGGCGGACTAGCGGGGCCTGAGAGAGAGACCCAGTACTTC. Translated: CASGGLAGPERETQYF.

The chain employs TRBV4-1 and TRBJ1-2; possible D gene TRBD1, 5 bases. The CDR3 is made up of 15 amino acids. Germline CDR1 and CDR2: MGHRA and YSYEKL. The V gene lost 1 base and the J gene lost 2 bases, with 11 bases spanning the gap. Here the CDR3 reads CASSQGGGVNYGYTF. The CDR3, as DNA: TGCGCCAGCAGCCAAGGGGGAGGGGTGAACTATGGCTACACCTTC.

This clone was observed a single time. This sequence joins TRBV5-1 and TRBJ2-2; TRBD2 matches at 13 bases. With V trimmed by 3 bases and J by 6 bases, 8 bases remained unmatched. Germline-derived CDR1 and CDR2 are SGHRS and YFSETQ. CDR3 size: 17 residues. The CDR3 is CASSWTSGSPRSGELFF. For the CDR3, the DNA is TGCGCCAGCAGCTGGACTAGCGGGAGCCCCAGATCCGGGGAGCTGTTTTTT.

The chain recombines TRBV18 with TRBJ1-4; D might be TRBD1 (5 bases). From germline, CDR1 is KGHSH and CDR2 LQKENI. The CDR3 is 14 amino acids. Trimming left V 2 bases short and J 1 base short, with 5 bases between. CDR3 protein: CASSPTGTNEKLFF. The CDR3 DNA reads TGTGCCAGCTCACCAACAGGAACTAATGAAAAACTGTTTTTT.

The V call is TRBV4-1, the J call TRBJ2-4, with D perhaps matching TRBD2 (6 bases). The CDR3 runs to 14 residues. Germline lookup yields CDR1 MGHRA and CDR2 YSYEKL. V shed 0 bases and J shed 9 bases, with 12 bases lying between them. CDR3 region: CASSQEEGVSIQYF. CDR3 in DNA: TGCGCCAGCAGCCAAGAGGAGGGAGTTTCCATTCAGTACTTC.

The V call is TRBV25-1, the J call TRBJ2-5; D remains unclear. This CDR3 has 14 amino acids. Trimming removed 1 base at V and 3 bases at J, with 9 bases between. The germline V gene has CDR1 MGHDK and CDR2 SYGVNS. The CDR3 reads CASSEFKSEETQYF. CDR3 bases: TGTGCCAGCAGTGAATTTAAGTCAGAAGAGACCCAGTACTTC. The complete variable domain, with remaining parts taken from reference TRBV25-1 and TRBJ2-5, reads EADIYQTPRYLVIGTGKKITLECSQTMGHDKMYWYQQDPGMELHLIHYSYGVNSTEKGDLSSESTVSRIRTEHFPLTLESARPSHTSQYLCASSEFKSEETQYFGPGTRLLVL.

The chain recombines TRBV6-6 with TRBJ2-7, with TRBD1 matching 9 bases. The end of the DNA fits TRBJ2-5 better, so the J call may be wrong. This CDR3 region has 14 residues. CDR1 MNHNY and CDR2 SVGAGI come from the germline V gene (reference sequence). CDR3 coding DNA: TGTGCCAGCAGCCTACAGGGGGCGGGAGAGACCCAGTACTTC. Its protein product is CASSLQGAGETQYF.

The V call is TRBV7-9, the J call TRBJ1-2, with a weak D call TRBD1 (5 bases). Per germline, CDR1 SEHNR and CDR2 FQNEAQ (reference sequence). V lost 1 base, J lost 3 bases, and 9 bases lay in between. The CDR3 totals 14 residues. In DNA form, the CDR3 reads TGTGCCAGCAGCTTAGGCACAGGTCACTATGGCTACACCTTC. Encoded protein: CASSLGTGHYGYTF.

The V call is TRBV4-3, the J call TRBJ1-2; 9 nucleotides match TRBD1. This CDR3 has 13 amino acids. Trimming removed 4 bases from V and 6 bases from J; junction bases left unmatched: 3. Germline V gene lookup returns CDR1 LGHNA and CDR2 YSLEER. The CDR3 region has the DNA TGCGCCAGCAGCCGGACAGGGGCAGATGGCTACACCTTC. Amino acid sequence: CASSRTGADGYTF.

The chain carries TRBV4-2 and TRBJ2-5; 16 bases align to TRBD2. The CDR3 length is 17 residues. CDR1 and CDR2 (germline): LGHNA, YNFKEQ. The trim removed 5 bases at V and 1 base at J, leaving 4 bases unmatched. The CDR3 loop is CASSLGLAGGGQETQYF. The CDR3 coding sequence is TGTGCCAGCAGCTTGGGACTAGCGGGGGGGGGCCAAGAGACCCAGTACTTC.

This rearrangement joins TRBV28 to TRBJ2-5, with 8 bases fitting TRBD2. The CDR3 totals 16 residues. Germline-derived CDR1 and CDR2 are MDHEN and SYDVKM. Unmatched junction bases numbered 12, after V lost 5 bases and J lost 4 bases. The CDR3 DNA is TGTGCCAGCAGTCCCCTCTACGGGAGGGCCCCAGAGACCCAGTACTTC. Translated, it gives CASSPLYGRAPETQYF.

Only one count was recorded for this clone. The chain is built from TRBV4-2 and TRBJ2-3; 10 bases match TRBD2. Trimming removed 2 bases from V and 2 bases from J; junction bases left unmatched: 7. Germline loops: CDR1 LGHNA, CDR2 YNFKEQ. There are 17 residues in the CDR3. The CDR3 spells CASSQSGGAVNTDTQYF. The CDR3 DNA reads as TGTGCCAGCAGCCAAAGCGGGGGGGCCGTGAACACAGATACGCAGTATTTT.

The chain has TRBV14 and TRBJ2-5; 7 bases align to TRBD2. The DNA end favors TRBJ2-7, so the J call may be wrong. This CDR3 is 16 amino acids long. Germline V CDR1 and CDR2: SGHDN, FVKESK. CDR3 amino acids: CASSQRSGVSSYEQYF. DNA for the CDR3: TGTGCCAGCAGCCAGCGCAGCGGGGTTAGCTCCTACGAGCAGTACTTC.

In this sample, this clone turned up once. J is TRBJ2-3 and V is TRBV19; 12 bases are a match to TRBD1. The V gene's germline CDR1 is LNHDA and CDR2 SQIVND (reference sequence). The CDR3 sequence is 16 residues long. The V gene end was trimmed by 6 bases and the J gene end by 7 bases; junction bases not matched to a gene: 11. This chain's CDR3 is CASRNTGTGGANTQYF. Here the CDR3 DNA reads TGTGCCAGTAGGAATACCGGGACAGGGGGCGCAAATACGCAGTATTTT.

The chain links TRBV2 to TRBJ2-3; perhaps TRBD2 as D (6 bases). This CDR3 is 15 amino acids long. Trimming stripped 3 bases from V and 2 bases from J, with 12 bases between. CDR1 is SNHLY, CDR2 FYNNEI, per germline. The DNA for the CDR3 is TGTGCCAGCAGTGATTGGCGGGGAACCACAGATACGCAGTATTTT. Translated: CASSDWRGTTDTQYF.

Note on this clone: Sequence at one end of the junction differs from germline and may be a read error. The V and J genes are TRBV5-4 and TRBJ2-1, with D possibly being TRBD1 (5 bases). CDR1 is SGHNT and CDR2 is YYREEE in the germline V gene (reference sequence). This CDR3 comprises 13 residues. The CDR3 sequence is CASRQLQENEQLF. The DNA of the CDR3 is TGTGCCAGTAGACAATTACAGGAAAATGAGCAGCTCTTC.

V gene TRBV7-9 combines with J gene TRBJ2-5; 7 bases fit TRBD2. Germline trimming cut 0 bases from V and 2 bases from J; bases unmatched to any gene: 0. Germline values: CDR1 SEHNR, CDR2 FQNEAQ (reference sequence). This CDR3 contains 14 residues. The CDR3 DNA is TGTGCCAGCAGCTTAGCGGGGGGGCAAGAGACCCAGTACTTC. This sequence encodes CASSLAGGQETQYF.

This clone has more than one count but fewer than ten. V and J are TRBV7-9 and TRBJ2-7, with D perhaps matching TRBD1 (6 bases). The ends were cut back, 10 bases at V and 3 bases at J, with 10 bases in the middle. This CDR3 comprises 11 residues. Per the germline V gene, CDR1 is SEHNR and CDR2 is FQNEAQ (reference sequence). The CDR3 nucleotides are TGTGCCACCGGGGACAACTACGAGCAGTACTTC. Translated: CATGDNYEQYF. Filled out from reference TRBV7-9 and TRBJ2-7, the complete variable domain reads DTGVSQNPRHKITKRGQNVTFRCDPISEHNRLYWYRQTLGQGPEFLTYFQNEAQLEKSRLLSDRFSAERPKGSFSTLEIQRTEQGDSAMYLCATGDNYEQYFGPGTRLTVT.

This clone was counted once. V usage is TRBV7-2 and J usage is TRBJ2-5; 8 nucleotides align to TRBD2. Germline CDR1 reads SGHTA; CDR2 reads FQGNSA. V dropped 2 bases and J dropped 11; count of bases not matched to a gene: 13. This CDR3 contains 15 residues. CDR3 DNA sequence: TGTGCCAGCAGCTTACCGACGGGGGGGCCTCGGGAGCAGTACTTC. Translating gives CASSLPTGGPREQYF. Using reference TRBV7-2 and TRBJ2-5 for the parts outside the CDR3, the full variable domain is GAGVSQSPSNKVTEKGKDVELRCDPISGHTALYWYRQSLGQGLEFLIYFQGNSAPDKSGLPSDRFSAERTGGSVSTLTIQRTQQEDSAVYLCASSLPTGGPREQYFGPGTRLLVL.

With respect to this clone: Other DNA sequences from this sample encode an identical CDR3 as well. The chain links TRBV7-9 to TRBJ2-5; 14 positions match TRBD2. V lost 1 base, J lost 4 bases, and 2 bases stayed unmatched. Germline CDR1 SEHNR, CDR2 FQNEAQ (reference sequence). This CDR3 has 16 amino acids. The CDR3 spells CASSLGGLAGGETQYF. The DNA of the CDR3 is TGTGCCAGCAGCTTAGGTGGACTAGCGGGAGGAGAGACCCAGTACTTC.

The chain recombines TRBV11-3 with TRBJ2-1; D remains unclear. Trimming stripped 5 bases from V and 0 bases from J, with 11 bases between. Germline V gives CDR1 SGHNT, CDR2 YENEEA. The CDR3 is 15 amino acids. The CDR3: CASSPEATSYNEQFF. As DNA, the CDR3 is TGTGCCAGCAGCCCCGAGGCCACCTCCTACAATGAGCAGTTCTTC.

DNA of the CDR3: TGTGCCAGCAGTGAGACCGGAGGGGGCGGCTATGGCTACACCTTC. Protein product: CASSETGGGGYGYTF. This chain connects TRBV28 to TRBJ1-2; 7 bases fit TRBD1. Germline assignment: CDR1 MDHEN and CDR2 SYDVKM. J gave up 4 bases and V 5 bases, and 10 bases lay outside the gene matches. This CDR3 has 15 amino acids.